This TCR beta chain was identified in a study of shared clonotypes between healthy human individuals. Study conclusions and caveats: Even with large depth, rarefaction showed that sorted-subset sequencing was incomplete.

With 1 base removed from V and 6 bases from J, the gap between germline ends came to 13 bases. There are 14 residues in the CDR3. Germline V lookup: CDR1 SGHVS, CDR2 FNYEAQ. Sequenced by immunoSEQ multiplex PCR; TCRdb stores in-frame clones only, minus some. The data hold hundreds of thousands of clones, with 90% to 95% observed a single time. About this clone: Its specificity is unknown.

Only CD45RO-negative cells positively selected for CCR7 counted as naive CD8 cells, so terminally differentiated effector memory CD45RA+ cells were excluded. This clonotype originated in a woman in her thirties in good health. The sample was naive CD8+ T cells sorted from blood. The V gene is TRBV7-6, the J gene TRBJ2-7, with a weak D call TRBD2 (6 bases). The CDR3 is CASSLESGGLEQYF. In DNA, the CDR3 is TGTGCCAGCAGCTTAGAGTCTGGGGGACTCGAGCAGTACTTC.